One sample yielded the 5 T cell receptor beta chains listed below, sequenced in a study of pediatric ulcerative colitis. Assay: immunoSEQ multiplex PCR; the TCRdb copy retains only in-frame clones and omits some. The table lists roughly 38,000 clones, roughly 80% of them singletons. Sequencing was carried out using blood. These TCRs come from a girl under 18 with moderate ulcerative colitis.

The DNA of the CDR3 is TGTGCCAGCACGCCCCAGGGAGGGGGCACAGATACGCAGTATTTT. It translates to CASTPQGGGTDTQYF. This rearrangement joins TRBV6-1 to TRBJ2-3, with 7 positions matching TRBD2. Germline V CDR1 and CDR2: MNHNS, SASEGT. The CDR3 covers 15 residues. Trimming took 7 bases from V and 1 from J; bases not matched to a gene: 8.

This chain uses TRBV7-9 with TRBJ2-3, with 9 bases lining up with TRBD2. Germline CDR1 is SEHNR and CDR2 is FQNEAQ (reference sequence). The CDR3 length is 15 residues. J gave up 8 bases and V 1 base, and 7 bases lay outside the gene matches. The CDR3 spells CASSLGTSGSFTQYF. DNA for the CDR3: TGTGCCAGCAGCTTAGGTACTAGCGGGTCCTTTACGCAGTATTTT.

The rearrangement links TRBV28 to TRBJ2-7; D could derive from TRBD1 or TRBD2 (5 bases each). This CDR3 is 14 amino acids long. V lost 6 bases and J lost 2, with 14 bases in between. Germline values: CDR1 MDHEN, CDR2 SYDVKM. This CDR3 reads CASRTGTAPYEQYF. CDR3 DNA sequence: TGTGCCAGCAGGACCGGGACCGCTCCCTACGAGCAGTACTTC.

CDR3 sequence: CATSRVRASGRYYEQYF. CDR3 bases: TGTGCCACCAGCAGAGTGAGGGCTAGCGGCCGATACTACGAGCAGTACTTC. V and J are TRBV15 and TRBJ2-7; the match to TRBD2 covers 7 bases. This CDR3 spans 17 amino acids. V lost 1 base to trimming and J lost 3 bases; unmatched junction nucleotides: 12. The germline gives CDR1 LNHNV, CDR2 YYDKDF (reference sequence).

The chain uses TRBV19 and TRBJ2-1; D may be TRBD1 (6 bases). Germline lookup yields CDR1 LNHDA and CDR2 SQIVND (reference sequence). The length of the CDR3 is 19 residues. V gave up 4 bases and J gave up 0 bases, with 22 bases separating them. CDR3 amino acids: CASSTPRGRRRSSYNEQFF. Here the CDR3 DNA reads TGTGCCAGTAGTACCCCCAGGGGAAGAAGACGGAGCTCCTACAATGAGCAGTTCTTC.